This T cell receptor beta chain was found in a study of T cell responses to AZD1222 COVID-19 vaccine. Only a few counts were recorded for this clone. What it recognizes is unknown. Study-level results: Elevations in Spike-specific TCR breadth and depth followed administration of two AZD1222 doses. Baseline seropositives among AZD1222 recipients totaled only five to seven. Unmutated variant regions are reportedly targeted by nearly half of spike-specific TCRs.

Between the trimmed V and J ends, which lost 3 bases and 7 bases, there was a span of 12 bases. The CDR3 runs 13 residues. In germline, CDR1 is ENHRY, CDR2 SYGVKD. Sequencing was performed with immunoSEQ multiplex PCR; in TCRdb, only in-frame clones are kept and a portion is missing. The sample has fewer than 200,000 clones; around 90% are singletons. The sample consisted of peripheral blood, taken 28 days after the second AZD1222 dose. The rearrangement uses TRBV10-3 and TRBJ1-2, with D perhaps matching TRBD1 (5 bases). The origin of this receptor is an adult who received the AZD1222 COVID-19 vaccine. The chain's CDR3 is CAISDGGLAGYTF. The CDR3 DNA reads as TGTGCCATCAGTGATGGGGGATTAGCTGGCTACACCTTC.